Sequencing of this T cell receptor beta chain was carried out in a study of T-cell reconstitution after alpha-beta-depleted transplantation in children. Preparation of the TCRbeta library used unique molecular identifiers. MiXCR, run by TCRdb on the PCR reads, gives a single entry per CDR3 protein. The table records some 240,000 distinct CDR3 sequences, 9.7% of them present only once. This clonotype was recorded many times. This CDR3 is 13 amino acids long. Germline CDR1 is SGHVS and CDR2 is FNYEAQ. V was shortened by 5 bases and J by 6 bases, with 12 bases between the two germline ends. This specimen was PBMCs from the stem cell graft donor, taken from the stem cell graft. The chain joins TRBV7-6 to TRBJ2-3; D unresolved. This clonotype was sampled from a human donor who donated a stem cell graft to a child with SCID. CDR3 amino acids: CASSTRRADTQYF. In DNA, the CDR3 is TGTGCCAGCAGCACCCGGCGAGCTGATACGCAGTATTTT.